Presented here are 9 T cell receptor beta chains from one specimen sequenced in a study of regulatory T cells in long-lasting Graves disease. This sample's time point: newly diagnosed GD, antithyroid drugs for less than 3 months. Extracted PBMC RNA gave rise to the TCR library. To make TCR beta libraries, researchers used iRepertoire HTBI primers and Arm-PCR of CDR3 regions. TCRdb reprocessed the multiplex PCR reads via MiXCR and lists one record per CDR3 protein. The data contain some 490,000 distinct CDR3 sequences, around 11% of them singletons. These data are also associated with another study on T cells in Graves' hyperthyroidism and ophthalmopathy.

Sequencing was performed on peripheral blood mononuclear cells (PBMCs), taken at new diagnosis, from a patient treated with antithyroid drugs. The receptors were sampled from a woman aged 25 to 39 with Graves disease.

This clonotype was seen repeatedly, ten times or more. The chain uses TRBV10-3 and TRBJ2-1; TRBD2 matches 14 bases. The germline V gene has CDR1 ENHRY and CDR2 SYGVKD. The V and J ends lost 7 bases and 6 bases, in that order; junction bases with no gene match: 5. The CDR3 spans 15 residues. In DNA form, the CDR3 reads TGTGCCATCAAAATGGGACTAGCGGGAGTCAATGAGCAGTTCTTC. This gives the protein CAIKMGLAGVNEQFF.

This clonotype turned up a few times. This sequence joins TRBV20-1 and TRBJ2-7; TRBD2 matches at 12 bases. Trimming at V came to 4 bases and at J to 6 bases, leaving 7 bases not matched to a gene. Germline-derived CDR1 and CDR2 are DFQATT and SNEGSKA (reference sequence). The length of the CDR3 is 14 residues. CDR3 bases: TGCAGTGCTATCCGACTAGCGGGAGCCCCCGAGCAGTACTTC. Translated, it gives CSAIRLAGAPEQYF.

This clonotype was found many times. The chain couples TRBV27 to TRBJ2-2; 7 positions agree with TRBD2. Germline CDR1 is MNHEY and CDR2 is SMNVEV (reference sequence). The ends lost 2 bases at V and 5 bases at J; junction bases unmatched: 8. The CDR3 has 16 residues. CDR3 bases: TGTGCCAGCAGTTTAAGGTGGGAGGGCCGAACCGGGGAGCTGTTTTTT. Translated, it gives CASSLRWEGRTGELFF.

This clonotype has ten or more counts. The chain combines TRBV3-1 with TRBJ1-4; no clear D gene. Germline CDR1 reads LGHDT; CDR2 reads YNNKEL (reference sequence). The ends were cut back, 1 base at V and 5 bases at J, with 8 bases in the middle. The CDR3 spans 14 residues. CDR3 nucleotide sequence: TGTGCCAGCAGCCAAGCGTCGGGGAATGAAAAACTGTTTTTT. This sequence encodes CASSQASGNEKLFF. The complete variable domain, with remaining parts taken from reference TRBV3-1 and TRBJ1-4, reads DTAVSQTPKYLVTQMGNDKSIKCEQNLGHDTMYWYKQDSKKFLKIMFSYNNKELIINETVPNRFSPKSPDKAHLNLHINSLELGDSAVYFCASSQASGNEKLFFGSGTQLSVL.

The sample holds many counts of this clonotype. This chain connects TRBV28 to TRBJ2-5; the D gene is possibly TRBD2 (6 bases). CDR3 length: 12 amino acids. Trimming took off 6 bases at V and 5 bases at J, with 10 bases between the two ends. Looked up from germline, CDR1 is MDHEN and CDR2 is SYDVKM. The CDR3 coding sequence is TGTGCCAGCAGCACTGGGGGGGAGACCCAGTACTTC. This encodes CASSTGGETQYF.

The sample holds many counts of this clonotype. The chain employs TRBV7-8 and TRBJ1-1, with 10 bases that match TRBD1. Germline V lookup: CDR1 SGHVS, CDR2 FQNEAQ. Germline trimming cut 5 bases from V and 11 bases from J; bases unmatched to any gene: 11. This CDR3 comprises 14 residues. Written as DNA, the CDR3 is TGTGCCAGCAGCGTTAGACAGGGGGCTTTAACGGCTTTCTTT. Residues: CASSVRQGALTAFF.

This clonotype was seen a few times. The chain combines TRBV4-2 with TRBJ1-1; 12 nucleotides align to TRBD1. V lost 6 bases, J lost 4 bases, and 6 bases stayed unmatched. Germline loops: CDR1 LGHNA, CDR2 YNFKEQ. The CDR3 consists of 15 residues. This CDR3 is CASRRDRGLGTEAFF. In DNA, the CDR3 is TGTGCCAGCAGGCGGGACAGGGGGCTGGGCACTGAAGCTTTCTTT.

As for this clonotype: A much larger clonotype is one base distant, so this may be a read error. J is TRBJ1-1 and V is TRBV11-2; perhaps TRBD1 as D (5 bases). The germline V gene encodes CDR1 SGHAT and CDR2 FQNNGV. The CDR3 is 16 amino acids. The V and J ends lost 4 bases and 4 bases respectively, with 19 bases between them. The CDR3 DNA is TGTGCCAGCAGCTCTCGCGGGGGGTTTGATCGCACTGAAGCTTTCTTT. Its translation is CASSSRGGFDRTEAFF.

This clonotype came up a few times. The J gene is TRBJ1-2, the V gene TRBV29-1; D unclear. This CDR3 region has 12 residues. CDR1 is SQVTM, CDR2 ANQGSEA, per germline. V lost 4 bases and J 4 bases, leaving 10 bases between the germline ends. CDR3: CSVGSELYGYTF. CDR3 bases: TGCAGCGTTGGGTCCGAGCTCTATGGCTACACCTTC.